This TCR beta chain stems from a study of siplizumab effects on memory and regulatory T cells. Broader study findings: Many proliferating CD4+ or CD8+ clones remained unclassified. Roughly 75-97% of them could not be assigned either a naive or a memory phenotype. To unstimulated subsets, only a minor fraction of alloreactive clones could be mapped. Naive T cells appeared more varied than memory cells and looked like key alloresponse contributors.

The germline V gene has CDR1 SNHLY and CDR2 FYNNEI. V dropped 7 bases and J dropped 0; count of bases not matched to a gene: 8. The CDR3 consists of 16 residues. Assays examined about 9.1 x 10^4 TCR templates per sample. Only in-frame clones appear in the TCRdb table, and some are missing; sequencing was by immunoSEQ multiplex PCR. Found here are 100,000 or so clones, 94% of them singletons; the top ten hold under 0.7%. A word on this clone: Its antigen is undetermined.

The chain joins TRBV2 to TRBJ2-1; 8 nucleotides match TRBD2. This TCR was sampled from a human donor in good health. Sequenced material: Tregs sorted from blood. This chain's CDR3 is CASTRTSRSSYNEQFF. CDR3 nucleotide sequence: TGTGCCAGCACTAGGACTAGCAGAAGCTCCTACAATGAGCAGTTCTTC.